The sequence of this T cell receptor beta chain was determined in a study of cytomegalovirus exposure and HLA in healthy donors. Study findings and constraints: A later look showed TCR association rates differing by HLA locus, highest for DRB1 and lowest for HLA-C. What TCR beta sequences reportedly achieved was accurate prediction of HLA-A and HLA-B alleles in most subjects.

On this clone: Its antigen is not known.

Germline assignment: CDR1 MDHEN and CDR2 SYDVKM. Trimming pared 7 bases from V and 1 base from J, leaving 11 bases between. This CDR3 comprises 14 residues. 60 Vbeta and 13 Jbeta primers were used in PCR. Measured with immunoSEQ multiplex PCR; TCRdb has only the in-frame clones, and not every one. The sample gives 85,000 to 100,000 clones, 78% of which show up once; over 3.5% is in the top ten. This clonotype was obtained from a middle-aged woman in good health and CMV-seropositive. J is TRBJ2-1 and V is TRBV28; tentative D call: TRBD1 (6 bases). The specimen sequenced was PBMCs. The CDR3 reads CASMDSYSYNEQFF. The CDR3 nucleotides are TGTGCCAGCATGGACAGCTATTCCTACAATGAGCAGTTCTTC.